The next 17 T cell receptor beta chains were all read from a single sample in a study of human T cells and chemical hapten exposure. The study's library attached unique molecular identifiers to single cDNA molecules. TCRdb processed the reads anew with MiXCR; each CDR3 protein has one entry. The repertoire holds about 120,000 distinct CDR3 sequences, over 7% seen once, with over 1.1% in the top ten. It was unfractionated whole blood from which total RNA was extracted. The sample consisted of whole blood. The receptors derive from a human donor in good health. Some clones in this sample may be carry-over from other donors' samples.

This clonotype was seen repeatedly, ten times or more. The chain uses TRBV6-6 and TRBJ1-4, with TRBD1 identical over 9 bases. CDR1 and CDR2 from the germline V gene are MNHNY and SVGAGI (reference sequence). J lost 5 bases, V lost 6 bases, and 4 bases had no gene match. This CDR3 contains 14 residues. CDR3 in amino acids: CASRSGQGNEKLFF. Here the CDR3 DNA reads TGTGCCAGCAGGTCCGGACAGGGGAATGAAAAACTGTTTTTT.

This clonotype has at least ten counts. V and J are TRBV20-1 and TRBJ2-1, with 8 bases identical to TRBD2. J gave up 6 bases and V 0 bases, and 13 bases lay outside the gene matches. The germline V gene encodes CDR1 DFQATT and CDR2 SNEGSKA (reference sequence). CDR3 length: 17 residues. The CDR3 region has the DNA TGCAGTGCTAGAGATCGTTTGAGAAGCGGGAGCTTCAATGAGCAGTTCTTC. It codes for CSARDRLRSGSFNEQFF.

There are a few counts of this clonotype. V is TRBV5-6 and J is TRBJ2-3; TRBD1 agrees at 8 bases. Germline V gives CDR1 SGHDT, CDR2 YYEEEE. Trimming took 4 bases from V and 1 from J; bases not matched to a gene: 8. The CDR3 extends over 16 amino acids. The CDR3 DNA follows: TGTGCCAGCAGCCCCCGTTGGGGACAGGGCACAGATACGCAGTATTTT. It specifies CASSPRWGQGTDTQYF.

The sample holds a few counts of this clonotype. V and J are TRBV10-3 and TRBJ2-1; D gene ambiguous. Per germline, CDR1 ENHRY and CDR2 SYGVKD. CDR3 length: 15 residues. Trimming shortened V by 5 bases and J by 2 bases, and 13 bases separated the two germline ends. The CDR3 DNA sequence: TGTGCCATCAGTTCGCGCCTGGACCCCTACAATGAGCAGTTCTTC. This sequence encodes CAISSRLDPYNEQFF.

This rearrangement joins TRBV5-4 to TRBJ2-1, with D hard to call. The V and J ends lost 4 bases and 0 bases respectively, with 26 bases between them. There are 20 residues in the CDR3. Germline-derived CDR1 and CDR2 are SGHNT and YYREEE (reference sequence). The CDR3, as DNA: TGTGCCAGCAGCCACGGCCGGCACCGCGGCGGAATCAGCTCCTACAATGAGCAGTTCTTC. This sequence encodes CASSHGRHRGGISSYNEQFF.

This clonotype came up a few times. The chain couples TRBV18 to TRBJ2-1; D is possibly TRBD2 (6 bases). The CDR3 extends over 14 amino acids. Germline loops: CDR1 KGHSH, CDR2 LQKENI. The V end was cut by 2 bases, the J end by 5 bases, with 10 bases between. The CDR3 region has the DNA TGTGCCAGCTCACCAGGGACTTCCAACAATGAGCAGTTCTTC. Encoded protein: CASSPGTSNNEQFF. Combining the CDR3 with reference TRBV18 and TRBJ2-1 gives the whole variable domain NAGVMQNPRHLVRRRGQEARLRCSPMKGHSHVYWYRQLPEEGLKFMVYLQKENIIDESGMPKERFSAEFPKEGPSILRIQQVVRGDSAAYFCASSPGTSNNEQFFGPGTRLTVL.

The J gene is TRBJ1-1, the V gene TRBV6-6; D remains unclear. The CDR3 is made up of 15 amino acids. The ends were cut back, 2 bases at V and 0 bases at J, with 10 bases in the middle. Germline V gives CDR1 MNHNY, CDR2 SVGAGI (reference sequence). The CDR3 is CASSYVGSLNTEAFF. For the CDR3, the DNA is TGTGCCAGCAGTTACGTCGGCAGTTTGAACACTGAAGCTTTCTTT.

This clonotype occurred a few times. This chain connects TRBV7-9 to TRBJ2-3; D is uncertain. The CDR3 contains 14 residues. From germline, CDR1 is SEHNR and CDR2 FQNEAQ (reference sequence). V shed 5 bases and J shed 7 bases, with 16 bases lying between them. The CDR3 DNA sequence: TGTGCCAGCAGCCAGACGTCCTTCGAAAATACGCAGTATTTT. Its protein is CASSQTSFENTQYF.

This clonotype appeared many times. This chain uses TRBV6-6 with TRBJ1-2; 10 positions match TRBD1. Trimming took 11 bases from V and 3 from J; bases not matched to a gene: 15. Germline V gene lookup returns CDR1 MNHNY and CDR2 SVGAGI (reference sequence). This CDR3 region has 16 residues. The CDR3 protein is CAVSDSTGGVDYGYTF. DNA of the CDR3: TGTGCCGTTTCTGACTCGACAGGGGGCGTCGACTATGGCTACACCTTC.

V and J are TRBV15 and TRBJ2-6; no firm D call. The V gene's germline CDR1 is LNHNV and CDR2 YYDKDF (reference sequence). Trimming shortened V by 11 bases and J by 0 bases, and 14 bases separated the two germline ends. CDR3 length: 15 amino acids. The CDR3 is CASTLAASGANVLTF. The CDR3 DNA follows: TGTGCCTCTACCTTGGCTGCCTCTGGGGCCAACGTCCTGACTTTC.

This clonotype was recorded many times. The chain links TRBV5-6 to TRBJ1-2; D is unresolved. V lost 0 bases and J lost 4, with 7 bases in between. This CDR3 is 13 amino acids long. Germline V gene data show CDR1 as SGHDT and CDR2 as YYEEEE. The CDR3 loop reads CASSLVASYGYTF. DNA of the CDR3: TGTGCCAGCAGCTTGGTGGCGTCCTATGGCTACACCTTC.

This clonotype showed up many times. The genes are TRBV6-5 and TRBJ1-2, with TRBD1 as a possible D gene (5 bases). The CDR3 totals 15 residues. The V gene's germline CDR1 is MNHEY and CDR2 SVGAGI. V lost 0 bases and J 8 bases, leaving 16 bases between the germline ends. The CDR3 here is CASSYSAGGSVGYTF. The CDR3 DNA reads TGTGCCAGCAGTTACTCTGCGGGGGGATCAGTCGGCTACACCTTC.

The rearrangement joins TRBV29-1 to TRBJ1-1, with D uncertain. V lost 4 bases, J lost 5 bases, and 14 bases lay in between. CDR3 length equals 13 residues. Looked up from germline, CDR1 is SQVTM and CDR2 is ANQGSEA. In nucleotides, the CDR3 is TGCAGCGTTGGGCAGGTAATAGAGACTGAAGCTTTCTTT. Translation gives CSVGQVIETEAFF.

This clonotype occurred a few times. The chain uses TRBV6-6 and TRBJ1-3; 9 bases match TRBD1. The CDR3 length is 18 residues. V trimming: 0 bases; J trimming: 3 bases; junction bases outside the gene matches: 9. CDR1 is MNHNY, CDR2 SVGAGI, per germline (reference sequence). The CDR3 DNA follows: TGTGCCAGCAGTTACTCCCCCCCGGGGACAGGGCTTGGAAACACCATATATTTT. Translating gives CASSYSPPGTGLGNTIYF.

CDR3 nucleotides: TGTGCCAGCAGCACCTTTGGGATGCCAGATACGCAGTATTTT. Its translation is CASSTFGMPDTQYF. This chain joins TRBV12-3 or TRBV12-4 and TRBJ2-3, with D uncertain. Trimming left V 6 bases short and J 4 bases short, with 14 bases between. This CDR3 is built from 14 residues.

In its sample, this clonotype was seen a few times. The chain couples TRBV29-1 to TRBJ1-1; the D gene is possibly TRBD1 (5 bases). The CDR3 is 14 amino acids. In germline, CDR1 is SQVTM, CDR2 ANQGSEA. Trimming stripped 1 base from V and 5 bases from J, with 14 bases between. The CDR3 region has the DNA TGCAGCGTTGAAGGACAGCCTCCCGGGACTGAAGCTTTCTTT. Protein sequence: CSVEGQPPGTEAFF.

This clonotype has just a few counts. The chain is built from TRBV4-2 and TRBJ1-4, with D perhaps TRBD1 (5 bases). The V gene lost 0 bases and the J gene lost 3 bases, with 11 bases spanning the gap. The CDR3 is 16 residues long. The V gene's germline CDR1 is LGHNA and CDR2 YNFKEQ. CDR3 residues: CASSQDSGTPNEKLFF. The CDR3 region has the DNA TGTGCCAGCAGCCAAGATAGCGGGACCCCTAATGAAAAACTGTTTTTT.